These 7 T cell receptor beta chains share one sample of origin, sequenced in a study of blood T cell repertoires in COVID-19. TCRdb's copy holds only in-frame clones and misses some; the assay was immunoSEQ multiplex PCR. The sample has a few hundred thousand clones; approximately 86% are singletons. Sequencing input: PBMCs or T cells enriched from blood (not recorded which). Source of these receptors: a woman between 40 and 50 years old with acute COVID-19.

This sequence joins TRBV5-1 and TRBJ1-1, with 8 nucleotides matching TRBD1. The germline V gene has CDR1 SGHRS and CDR2 YFSETQ. CDR3 length: 16 amino acids. V lost 4 bases and J lost 7; bases outside the gene matches: 15. The CDR3 sequence is CASSQDRAVRSGEAFF. Written as DNA, the CDR3 is TGCGCCAGCAGCCAGGACAGGGCAGTTCGTTCGGGTGAAGCTTTCTTT.

This clone was recorded only once. The chain links TRBV2 to TRBJ2-5; 9 bases are a match to TRBD1. This CDR3 is 14 amino acids long. With V trimmed by 5 bases and J by 4 bases, 5 bases remained unmatched. Germline values: CDR1 SNHLY, CDR2 FYNNEI. The CDR3 sequence is CASSKQGAGETQYF. In nucleotides, the CDR3 is TGTGCCAGCAGTAAACAGGGGGCGGGAGAGACCCAGTACTTC.

This chain links TRBV29-1 with TRBJ2-5, with TRBD1 as a possible D gene (6 bases). In germline, CDR1 is SQVTM, CDR2 ANQGSEA. The CDR3 length is 16 residues. With 7 bases removed from V and 1 base from J, the gap between germline ends came to 22 bases. CDR3 bases: TGCAGCGCCATCCCCCAGGGGCCCCGCCCCCAAGAGACCCAGTACTTC. Its protein is CSAIPQGPRPQETQYF.

The chain links TRBV10-3 to TRBJ1-2, with 9 bases matching TRBD1. Trimming cost V 6 bases and J 8 bases; bases outside gene matches: 7. This CDR3 region has 13 residues. The germline CDR1 and CDR2 sequences are ENHRY and SYGVKD. The CDR3 sequence is CAISSGTGIGYTF. CDR3 coding DNA: TGTGCCATCAGCTCCGGGACAGGGATCGGCTACACCTTC.

The chain recombines TRBV28 with TRBJ2-7, with 12 bases matching TRBD2. The CDR3 sequence is 13 residues long. The V gene's germline CDR1 is MDHEN and CDR2 SYDVKM. Trimming at V came to 6 bases and at J to 6 bases, leaving 3 bases not matched to a gene. CDR3 in DNA: TGTGCCAGCAGGACTAGCGGGAGCTTCGAGCAGTACTTC. Amino acids: CASRTSGSFEQYF.

This clone was counted once. This sequence joins TRBV4-3 and TRBJ2-3; D is uncertain. Germline V gene data show CDR1 as LGHNA and CDR2 as YSLEER. Trimming took 1 base from V and 4 from J, leaving 6 bases between them. The CDR3 is 13 residues long. In DNA form, the CDR3 reads TGCGCCAGCAGCCAAGTGGGCCCAGATACGCAGTATTTT. It is translated as CASSQVGPDTQYF.

V is TRBV7-3 and J is TRBJ2-1; D is possibly TRBD1 (6 bases). The CDR3 length is 15 residues. CDR1 is SGHTA, CDR2 FQGTGA, per germline. V lost 3 bases and J lost 7, with 16 bases in between. CDR3 sequence reads: CASSFGGRDVNEQFF. The CDR3 bases are TGTGCCAGCAGCTTTGGGGGCAGGGATGTTAATGAGCAGTTCTTC.